A single sample is the source of the 16 T cell receptor beta chains below, sequenced in a study of cytomegalovirus exposure and HLA in healthy donors. 60 Vbeta and 13 Jbeta primers were used in PCR. Profiling relied on immunoSEQ multiplex PCR, and the TCRdb table lists in-frame clones only, not all of them. This table holds some 140,000 clones, around three quarters found once. Material: PBMCs. The receptors shown here come from a young man in good health.

The count of this clone is one. The chain employs TRBV5-5 and TRBJ2-2, with D hard to call. V was shortened by 4 bases and J by 1 base, with 5 bases between the two germline ends. The CDR3 is 13 amino acids. Per the germline V gene, CDR1 is SGHKS and CDR2 is YYEKEE (reference sequence). CDR3 in amino acids: CASSPGNTGELFF. The DNA for the CDR3 is TGTGCCAGCAGCCCAGGGAACACCGGGGAGCTGTTTTTT.

J is TRBJ2-2 and V is TRBV13; D is undetermined. The CDR3 contains 12 residues. The germline CDR1 and CDR2 sequences are PRHDT and FYEKMQ (reference sequence). Trimming pared 4 bases from V and 4 bases from J, leaving 4 bases between. Here the CDR3 DNA reads TGTGCCAGCAGCTACTCCACCGGGGAGCTGTTTTTT. Its protein is CASSYSTGELFF. Filled out from reference TRBV13 and TRBJ2-2, the complete variable domain reads AAGVIQSPRHLIKEKRETATLKCYPIPRHDTVYWYQQGPGQDPQFLISFYEKMQSDKGSIPDRFSAQQFSDYHSELNMSSLELGDSALYFCASSYSTGELFFGEGSRLTVL.

The chain uses TRBV28 and TRBJ2-3, with TRBD2 matching 13 bases. CDR1 and CDR2 (germline): MDHEN, SYDVKM. The CDR3 covers 14 residues. The junction had 0 bases not matched to a gene; V was cut back by 6 bases and J by 3 bases. The CDR3 region is CASRTSGRTDTQYF. The DNA for the CDR3 is TGTGCCAGCAGGACTAGCGGGAGGACAGATACGCAGTATTTT.

This chain links TRBV19 with TRBJ2-7, with 7 positions matching TRBD1. CDR1 and CDR2 from the germline V gene are LNHDA and SQIVND (reference sequence). Trimming cost V 6 bases and J 3 bases; bases outside gene matches: 5. The CDR3 contains 13 residues. The CDR3 nucleotides are TGTGCCAGTAGCGGACAGGCCCTCTACGAGCAGTACTTC. Its translation: CASSGQALYEQYF.

The table lists this clone with a count of one. J is TRBJ1-4 and V is TRBV5-6, with TRBD1 as a possible D gene (5 bases). Trimming removed 3 bases from V and 5 bases from J, with 20 bases in between. The germline CDR1 and CDR2 sequences are SGHDT and YYEEEE. There are 17 residues in the CDR3. The CDR3 region is CASSSPGRRGGNEKLFF. In DNA, the CDR3 is TGTGCCAGCAGCTCCCCCGGCCGGAGGGGAGGGAATGAAAAACTGTTTTTT.

The rearrangement joins TRBV6-6 to TRBJ2-7; D gene unclear. Germline CDR1 reads MNHNY; CDR2 reads SVGAGI (reference sequence). CDR3 length: 11 amino acids. V lost 8 bases and J lost 6, with 11 bases in between. CDR3 bases: TGTGCCAGCCAAAATCCAGGCGAGCAGTACTTC. Protein product: CASQNPGEQYF.

The chain has TRBV29-1 and TRBJ1-2, with D unclear. The CDR3 extends over 12 amino acids. CDR1 is SQVTM, CDR2 ANQGSEA, per germline. Trimming took 4 bases from V and 4 from J, leaving 10 bases between them. CDR3 coding DNA: TGCAGCGTTGGTACGGGATCCTATGGCTACACCTTC. As protein: CSVGTGSYGYTF.

The chain couples TRBV4-3 to TRBJ2-5, with D hard to call. Germline CDR1 reads LGHNA; CDR2 reads YSLEER. CDR3 length: 12 amino acids. V lost 0 bases and J lost 5, with 4 bases in between. CDR3 loop: CASSQDRETQYF. CDR3 in DNA: TGCGCCAGCAGCCAAGACCGGGAGACCCAGTACTTC.

This clone was observed a handful of times. V gene TRBV11-3 combines with J gene TRBJ2-7; D remains ambiguous. V was trimmed by 5 bases and J by 2 bases, leaving 7 bases between them. CDR1 is SGHNT, CDR2 YENEEA, per germline. This CDR3 spans 12 amino acids. CDR3 DNA: TGTGCCAGCAGCGTCGGTCCCTACGAGCAGTACTTC. Protein: CASSVGPYEQYF.

The chain has TRBV5-1 and TRBJ2-1, with 7 bases fitting TRBD1. V was pared by 1 base and J by 1 base, with 11 bases of the junction left unmatched. This CDR3 is 18 amino acids long. Germline V gene lookup returns CDR1 SGHRS and CDR2 YFSETQ. The CDR3 loop is CASSLRGGAEGSYNEQFF. CDR3 in DNA: TGCGCCAGCAGCTTGAGAGGGGGCGCAGAGGGGTCCTACAATGAGCAGTTCTTC.

Concerning this clone itself: Mismatch with germline at one junction end may stem from a read error. The V and J genes are TRBV5-8 and TRBJ1-5, with 7 bases lining up with TRBD1. Germline V gene sequence: CDR1 SGHTS, CDR2 YDEGEE. CDR3 length: 15 residues. The CDR3 region has the DNA TGTGCCAGCAACTTGGGGCAGGGGGGCAATCAGCCCCAGCATTTT. Translating gives CASNLGQGGNQPQHF.

Only one count was recorded for this clone. The junction departs from germline at one end; a sequencing error may be responsible. The rearrangement joins TRBV7-9 to TRBJ1-1, with 8 bases aligning to TRBD1. Germline V CDR1 and CDR2: SEHNR, FQNEAQ (reference sequence). CDR3 length: 14 residues. The CDR3: CSSNRDRMNTEAFF. The DNA of the CDR3 is TGTTCCAGCAACCGGGACAGGATGAACACTGAAGCTTTCTTT.

The chain is built from TRBV9 and TRBJ2-7; weak D call: TRBD2 (6 bases). The CDR3 runs to 14 residues. V shed 0 bases and J shed 0 bases, with 7 bases lying between them. Germline V CDR1 and CDR2: SGDLS, YYNGEE. This CDR3 is CASSVGGVSYEQYF. For the CDR3, the DNA is TGTGCCAGCAGCGTAGGGGGGGTCTCCTACGAGCAGTACTTC.

The V call is TRBV5-1, the J call TRBJ2-5; D is possibly TRBD2 (5 bases). The germline CDR1 and CDR2 sequences are SGHRS and YFSETQ. Between the trimmed V and J ends, which lost 0 bases and 2 bases, there was a span of 11 bases. The CDR3 contains 15 residues. The CDR3 region is CASSLVVAGQETQYF. CDR3 bases: TGCGCCAGCAGCTTGGTAGTTGCGGGTCAAGAGACCCAGTACTTC.

This clone was counted once. The chain recombines TRBV15 with TRBJ1-5, with D perhaps matching TRBD1 (5 bases). V was trimmed by 5 bases and J by 4 bases, leaving 18 bases between them. CDR3 size: 16 residues. Looked up from germline, CDR1 is LNHNV and CDR2 is YYDKDF (reference sequence). The CDR3, as DNA: TGTGCCACCAGCCATGGGTCTTGGGGGGGAAATCAGCCCCAGCATTTT. It specifies CATSHGSWGGNQPQHF.

The J gene is TRBJ1-5, the V gene TRBV2; unclear D gene. Germline V gene lookup returns CDR1 SNHLY and CDR2 FYNNEI. This CDR3 comprises 14 residues. Trimming cost V 7 bases and J 5 bases, with 15 bases left between them. CDR3: CASNRLDLDQPQHF. CDR3 sequence (DNA): TGTGCCAGCAACCGACTCGACCTGGATCAGCCCCAGCATTTT.